These 25 T cell receptor beta chains were sequenced from one sample in a study of blood T cell repertoires in COVID-19. Profiled with immunoSEQ multiplex PCR; TCRdb holds only in-frame clones, not every one. This table holds approximately 400,000 clones, roughly 80% found once. The sequencing input was peripheral blood. Receptors were obtained from a human donor with acute or convalescent COVID-19. The donor label of this sample is uncertain.

This clone was seen a few times. The chain carries TRBV2 and TRBJ1-2; TRBD1 is a possible D gene (6 bases). Germline V gives CDR1 SNHLY, CDR2 FYNNEI. The CDR3 contains 13 residues. Trimming removed 6 bases from V and 4 bases from J, with 12 bases in between. The CDR3 DNA reads TGTGCCAGCAGCCGGGACACCCTCTATGGCTACACCTTC. Translated: CASSRDTLYGYTF.

A note on this clone: No DNA is shown, since the ends of the CDR3 on it are uncertain; the CDR3 is the one TCRdb lists. The chain recombines TRBV2 with TRBJ2-5; the DNA was not compared with TRBD2, the D call given in the table. The CDR3 numbers 15 amino acids, ends counted. CDR1 SNHLY and CDR2 FYNNEI come from the germline V gene. The CDR3 is CASSSSRDFQETQYF.

The V gene is TRBV3-1 (or the pseudogene TRBV3-2), the J gene TRBJ2-1; D may be TRBD2 (6 bases). Trimming left V 3 bases short and J 2 bases short, with 14 bases between. Germline lookup yields CDR1 LGHDT and CDR2 YNNKEL (reference sequence). The CDR3 contains 16 residues. The CDR3 reads CASSQSRSGTYNEQFF. The DNA of the CDR3 is TGTGCCAGCAGCCAGAGCCGTAGCGGTACCTACAATGAGCAGTTCTTC.

The V and J genes are TRBV5-5 and TRBJ2-7; D ambiguous. Between the trimmed V and J ends, which lost 7 bases and 6 bases, there was a span of 11 bases. The CDR3 has 11 amino acids. Germline V gene sequence: CDR1 SGHKS, CDR2 YYEKEE (reference sequence). This CDR3 reads CASRYTGEQYF. The DNA of the CDR3 is TGTGCCAGCCGCTACACGGGCGAGCAGTACTTC.

This clone is a singleton in its sample. The chain joins TRBV13 to TRBJ1-2; D is undetermined. The CDR3 is 11 residues long. Germline V gives CDR1 PRHDT, CDR2 FYEKMQ (reference sequence). Trimming took off 6 bases at V and 6 bases at J, with 8 bases between the two ends. In nucleotides, the CDR3 is TGTGCCAGCAGACAGAGCCATGGCTACACCTTC. It codes for CASRQSHGYTF. The full variable domain, rest sourced from reference TRBV13 and TRBJ1-2, is AAGVIQSPRHLIKEKRETATLKCYPIPRHDTVYWYQQGPGQDPQFLISFYEKMQSDKGSIPDRFSAQQFSDYHSELNMSSLELGDSALYFCASRQSHGYTFGSGTRLTVV.

V usage is TRBV3-1 (or the pseudogene TRBV3-2) and J usage is TRBJ2-5; tentatively, D is TRBD2 (6 bases). The ends were cut back, 1 base at V and 5 bases at J, with 11 bases in the middle. This CDR3 has 14 amino acids. CDR1 and CDR2 (germline): LGHDT, YNNKEL (reference sequence). The CDR3 bases are TGTGCCAGCAGCCAAGGGGACTTTGTGGAGACCCAGTACTTC. Residues: CASSQGDFVETQYF.

V is TRBV2 and J is TRBJ2-3; D might be TRBD1 (5 bases). Germline-derived CDR1 and CDR2 are SNHLY and FYNNEI. CDR3 size: 15 residues. Trimming removed 7 bases at V and 5 bases at J, with 19 bases between. CDR3 DNA sequence: TGTGCCAGCAAAGAAGGTCCCTGGGGCCAAGATACGCAGTATTTT. As protein: CASKEGPWGQDTQYF. The complete variable domain, with remaining parts taken from reference TRBV2 and TRBJ2-3, reads EPEVTQTPSHQVTQMGQEVILRCVPISNHLYFYWYRQILGQKVEFLVSFYNNEISEKSEIFDDQFSVERPDGSNFTLKIRSTKLEDSAMYFCASKEGPWGQDTQYFGPGTRLTVL.

This rearrangement joins TRBV7-2 to TRBJ2-5, with a tentative D call TRBD1 (7 bases). Per germline, CDR1 SGHTA and CDR2 FQGNSA. The CDR3 runs 14 residues. V was clipped by 5 bases and J by 0 bases, with 10 bases between them. The CDR3, as DNA: TGTGCCAGCAGCCCAGGGGGGCACCAAGAGACCCAGTACTTC. This encodes CASSPGGHQETQYF. The full variable domain, in which reference TRBV7-2 and TRBJ2-5 provide the parts outside the CDR3, is GAGVSQSPSNKVTEKGKDVELRCDPISGHTALYWYRQSLGQGLEFLIYFQGNSAPDKSGLPSDRFSAERTGGSVSTLTIQRTQQEDSAVYLCASSPGGHQETQYFGPGTRLLVL.

In its sample, this clone was seen once. In nucleotides, the CDR3 is TGTGCCAGCAGTTTGGCGACTAGCCAGTTCTTC. Translation: CASSLATSQFF. This sequence joins TRBV12-3 or TRBV12-4 and TRBJ2-1; 7 bases line up with TRBD2. Trimming at V came to 3 bases and at J to 13 bases, leaving 3 bases not matched to a gene. The CDR3 contains 11 residues.

This clone was seen just once. The V gene is TRBV7-2, the J gene TRBJ2-5; D is uncertain. The CDR3 runs to 13 residues. Germline CDR1 SGHTA, CDR2 FQGNSA. Trimming pared 7 bases from V and 8 bases from J, leaving 17 bases between. CDR3 sequence (DNA): TGTGCCAGCAACCCGACAACCCAAGGAACCCAGTACTTC. Encoded protein: CASNPTTQGTQYF.

In its sample, this clone was seen once. The chain uses TRBV4-1 and TRBJ1-1; 7 bases align to TRBD1. The V gene end was trimmed by 0 bases and the J gene end by 1 base; junction bases not matched to a gene: 11. This CDR3 spans 18 amino acids. Per germline, CDR1 MGHRA and CDR2 YSYEKL. In DNA, the CDR3 is TGCGCCAGCAGCCAAGACACAGGGGCCGCACAGAAGAACACTGAAGCTTTCTTT. Amino acids: CASSQDTGAAQKNTEAFF.

V gene TRBV9 combines with J gene TRBJ2-1, with 11 bases lining up with TRBD2. CDR1 SGDLS and CDR2 YYNGEE come from the germline V gene. J gave up 4 bases and V 3 bases, and 3 bases lay outside the gene matches. This CDR3 is 15 amino acids long. The CDR3 reads CASSAGTSGYNEQFF. The CDR3 DNA reads TGTGCCAGCAGCGCCGGGACTAGCGGATACAATGAGCAGTTCTTC.

The V gene is TRBV4-1, the J gene TRBJ1-6, with 7 nucleotides matching TRBD1. V gave up 1 base and J gave up 5 bases; unmatched junction bases: 2. The CDR3 has 15 amino acids. Germline values: CDR1 MGHRA, CDR2 YSYEKL. Here the CDR3 reads CASSQVDRDNSPLHF. The CDR3 DNA reads as TGCGCCAGCAGCCAAGTTGACAGGGATAATTCACCCCTCCACTTT.

This chain connects TRBV27 to TRBJ2-7; D not certain. Trimming took off 5 bases at V and 6 bases at J, with 17 bases between the two ends. CDR3 length equals 14 residues. Germline V gene lookup returns CDR1 MNHEY and CDR2 SMNVEV (reference sequence). The CDR3 region has the DNA TGTGCCAGCAGTCCCTCCCGACTCTTCCCCGAGCAGTACTTC. This encodes CASSPSRLFPEQYF.

The J gene is TRBJ2-5, the V gene TRBV10-1, with TRBD1 as a possible D gene (6 bases). CDR1 is WNHNN, CDR2 SYGVQD, per germline (reference sequence). The ends were cut back, 4 bases at V and 4 bases at J, with 10 bases in the middle. This CDR3 has 13 residues. The CDR3 DNA is TGCGCCAGCAGTGGGTCCAGGGGAGAGACCCAGTACTTC. The encoded protein is CASSGSRGETQYF.

This chain connects TRBV7-6 to TRBJ1-1; 7 nucleotides align to TRBD1. The germline CDR1 and CDR2 sequences are SGHVS and FNYEAQ. V was pared by 2 bases and J by 5 bases, with 8 bases of the junction left unmatched. The CDR3 runs to 15 residues. This CDR3 reads CASSLIQGLLTEAFF. The CDR3, as DNA: TGTGCCAGCAGCTTAATACAGGGGTTGTTGACTGAAGCTTTCTTT. Full variable domain (missing parts from reference TRBV7-6 and TRBJ1-1): GAGVSQSPRYKVTKRGQDVALRCDPISGHVSLYWYRQALGQGPEFLTYFNYEAQQDKSGLPNDRFSAERPEGSISTLTIQRTEQRDSAMYRCASSLIQGLLTEAFFGQGTRLTVV.

The chain recombines TRBV7-9 with TRBJ2-1, with D maybe TRBD1 (6 bases). This CDR3 spans 17 amino acids. Trimming took 2 bases from V and 10 from J, leaving 24 bases between them. Germline V gene lookup returns CDR1 SEHNR and CDR2 FQNEAQ (reference sequence). The CDR3 DNA is TGTGCCAGCAGCTTACAGTGGTCGATTACAGGGAACGGCGAGCAGTTCTTC. Protein: CASSLQWSITGNGEQFF.

The chain carries TRBV27 and TRBJ2-7; D may be TRBD1 (6 bases). V was pared by 2 bases and J by 4 bases, with 15 bases between. Germline assignment: CDR1 MNHEY and CDR2 SMNVEV (reference sequence). The CDR3 has 15 amino acids. The CDR3 protein is CASSLRTGTFYEQYF. The CDR3 nucleotides read TGTGCCAGCAGTTTACGCACCGGGACATTTTACGAGCAGTACTTC.

This rearrangement joins TRBV5-4 to TRBJ1-1; 9 bases align to TRBD1. CDR3 size: 15 residues. Germline CDR1 is SGHNT and CDR2 is YYREEE (reference sequence). V gave up 3 bases and J gave up 6 bases; unmatched junction bases: 9. CDR3 nucleotide sequence: TGTGCCAGCAGCTCGGCGGGACAGGGTTTCCCTGAAGCTTTCTTT. Amino acid sequence: CASSSAGQGFPEAFF.

This rearrangement joins TRBV14 to TRBJ1-6; D is perhaps TRBD1 (5 bases). Germline CDR1 reads SGHDN; CDR2 reads FVKESK. V dropped 2 bases and J dropped 12 bases, with 14 bases sitting between them. This CDR3 region has 14 residues. The CDR3 region is CASSQNAGRLPLHF. CDR3 in DNA: TGTGCCAGCAGCCAAAACGCAGGGAGGTTACCCCTCCACTTT.

This CDR3 is CASSMRVLAGGNTIYF. CDR3 nucleotides: TGTGCCAGTAGTATGAGGGTGCTCGCCGGGGGAAACACCATATATTTT. The chain is built from TRBV19 and TRBJ1-3, with D hard to call. Germline V gene sequence: CDR1 LNHDA, CDR2 SQIVND (reference sequence). Trimming shortened V by 3 bases and J by 4 bases, and 16 bases separated the two germline ends. CDR3 length: 16 amino acids. The variable domain in full, completed from reference TRBV19 and TRBJ1-3, reads DGGITQSPKYLFRKEGQNVTLSCEQNLNHDAMYWYRQDPGQGLRLIYYSQIVNDFQKGDIAEGYSVSREKKESFPLTVTSAQKNPTAFYLCASSMRVLAGGNTIYFGEGSWLTVV.

The chain employs TRBV7-2 and TRBJ1-4, with 10 nucleotides matching TRBD1. The V and J ends lost 5 bases and 8 bases, in that order; junction bases with no gene match: 8. In germline, CDR1 is SGHTA, CDR2 FQGNSA. CDR3 length: 15 residues. CDR3 coding DNA: TGTGCCAGCAGCCCAGACAGGGGGCTCGGGGAAAAACTGTTTTTT. Its protein is CASSPDRGLGEKLFF.

The chain is built from TRBV6-4 and TRBJ2-3, with 7 bases matching TRBD1. V shed 8 bases, J shed 1 base, and the junction held 3 bases outside the gene matches. Germline CDR1 MRHNA, CDR2 SNTAGT. This CDR3 is 13 amino acids long. In nucleotides, the CDR3 is TGTGCCAGCTCTGGGACAGGCACAGATACGCAGTATTTT. It yields the protein CASSGTGTDTQYF.

The V call is TRBV30, the J call TRBJ1-5, with a weak D call TRBD1 (6 bases). This CDR3 is 15 amino acids long. Trimming pared 3 bases from V and 4 bases from J, leaving 16 bases between. Germline assignment: CDR1 GTSNPN and CDR2 SVGIG (reference sequence). The CDR3 DNA follows: TGTGCCTGGAGGCCCCAGGGGCCCCGTAATCAGCCCCAGCATTTT. Translated: CAWRPQGPRNQPQHF.

This clone has more than one count but fewer than ten. This rearrangement joins TRBV3-1 (or the pseudogene TRBV3-2) to TRBJ2-5; TRBD2 aligns across 7 bases. Germline-derived CDR1 and CDR2 are LGHDT and YNNKEL (reference sequence). There are 15 residues in the CDR3. V lost 6 bases to trimming and J lost 3 bases; unmatched junction nucleotides: 10. The DNA of the CDR3 is TGTGCCAGCAGTAAAAATCCTGCGGGGGAAGAGACCCAGTACTTC. This sequence encodes CASSKNPAGEETQYF.